Listed here is a single TCR beta chain. This entry belongs to a study of multiple sclerosis patients with progressive multifocal leukoencephalopathy. Sample time point: before natalizumab initiation. Prior interferon beta treatment was universal, and the PML patients were all female. Only in-frame clones appear in the TCRdb table, and some are missing; sequencing was by immunoSEQ multiplex PCR. The sample includes roughly 34,000 clones, 70% to 90% of them seen just once. The CDR3 loop spans 14 amino acids. V gave up 6 bases and J gave up 0 bases, with 8 bases separating them. Germline CDR1 and CDR2: SNHLY and FYNNEI.

The sequencing sample was made of PBMCs. The chain couples TRBV2 to TRBJ2-2; unclear D gene. The source of this sequence is a human donor with multiple sclerosis. The CDR3 is CASRERTNTGELFF. The CDR3 DNA follows: TGTGCCAGCAGAGAGCGAACGAACACCGGGGAGCTGTTTTTT.